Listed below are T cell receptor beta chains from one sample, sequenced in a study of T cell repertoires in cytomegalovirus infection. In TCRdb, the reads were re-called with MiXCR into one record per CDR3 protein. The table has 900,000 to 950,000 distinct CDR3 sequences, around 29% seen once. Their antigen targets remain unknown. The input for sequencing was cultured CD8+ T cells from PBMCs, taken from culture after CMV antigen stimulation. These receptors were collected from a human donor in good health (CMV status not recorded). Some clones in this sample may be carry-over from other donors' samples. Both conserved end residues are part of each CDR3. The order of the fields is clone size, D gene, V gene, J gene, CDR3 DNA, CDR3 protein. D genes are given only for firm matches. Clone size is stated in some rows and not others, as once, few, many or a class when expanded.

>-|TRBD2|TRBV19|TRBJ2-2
TGTGCCAGTAGTTTTGGTGGTGCAGCGGGGGGGACCCCGGGCACCGGGGAGCTGTTTTTT
CASSFGGAAGGTPGTGELFF
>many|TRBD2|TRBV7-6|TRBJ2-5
TGTGCCAGCAGCCCCGGCACTAGCGGGGACCCGTACCAAGAGACCCAGTACTTC
CASSPGTSGDPYQETQYF
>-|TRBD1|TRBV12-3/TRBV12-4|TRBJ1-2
TGTGCCAGCAGTTTCGGGGACAGCAATAACTATGGCTACACCTTC
CASSFGDSNNYGYTF
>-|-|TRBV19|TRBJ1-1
TGTGCCAGTAGCCCAAGAGGGGGGGGAAGGAACACTGAAGCTTTCTTT
CASSPRGGGRNTEAFF
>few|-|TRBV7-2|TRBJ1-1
TGTGCCAGCAGCTTAGGAATTAGGGCTTTCTTT
CASSLGIRAFF
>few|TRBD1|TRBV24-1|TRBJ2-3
TGTGCCACCAGTGCCCGGGACAGGGGTGCTTCGGGCACAGATACGCAGTATTTT
CATSARDRGASGTDTQYF
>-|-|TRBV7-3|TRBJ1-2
TGTGTCAGCACCTCGGTCCAGGAAGGGTATGGCTACACCTTC
CVSTSVQEGYGYTF
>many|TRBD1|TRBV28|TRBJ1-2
TGTGCCAGCTCTCACGGGGGGACAGGCTATGTTTGGGACTATGGCTACACCTTC
CASSHGGTGYVWDYGYTF
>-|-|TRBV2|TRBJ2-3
TGTGCCAGCCTTGGCAGGGTCACAGATACGCAGTATTTT
CASLGRVTDTQYF
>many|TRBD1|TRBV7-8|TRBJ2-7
TGTGCCAGCAGCACAGGACAGGGGTGGTACGAGCAGTACTTC
CASSTGQGWYEQYF
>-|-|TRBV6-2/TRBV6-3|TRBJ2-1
TGTGCCAGCAGGGTCCCGGGCCTCCCAGGTTCGTTCTTC
CASRVPGLPGSFF
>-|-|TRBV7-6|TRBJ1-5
TGTGCCAGCAGCTTAATGGCAGGGGAACAGCCCCAGCATTTT
CASSLMAGEQPQHF
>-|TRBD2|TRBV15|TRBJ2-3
TGTGTCACCAGCAGAGGTCCGAGCGGGGGGGCGGGAGATACGCAGTATTTT
CVTSRGPSGGAGDTQYF
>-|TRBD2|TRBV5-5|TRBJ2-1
TGTGCCAGCAGCTCGATGCGGGGGGTCTCCTACAATGAGCAGTTCTTC
CASSSMRGVSYNEQFF
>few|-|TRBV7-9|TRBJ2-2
TGTGCCAGCAGCTTGCAACGTGGACGGGGGTCCGGGGAGCTGTTTTTT
CASSLQRGRGSGELFF
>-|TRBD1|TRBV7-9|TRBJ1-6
TGTGCCAGCAACCAGGGGGGCCGGGACAGGGGATCACCCCTCCACTTT
CASNQGGRDRGSPLHF
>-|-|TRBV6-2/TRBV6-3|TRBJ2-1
TGTGCCAGCAGTATCGGGGGTTGGTATTCAGTTCCCAATGAGCAGTTCTTC
CASSIGGWYSVPNEQFF
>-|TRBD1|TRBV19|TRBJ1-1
TGTGCCAGTAGTGCCGACAGGGTTCTTGAAGCTTTCTTT
CASSADRVLEAFF
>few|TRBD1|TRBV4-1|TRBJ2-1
TGCGCCAGCAGCCAAAGACAGGGGGCTTCTGGTGAGCAGTTCTTC
CASSQRQGASGEQFF
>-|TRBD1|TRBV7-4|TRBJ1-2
TGTGCCAGCACCTCTCTCGGGACAGGGAAGGAGGGCTACACCTTC
CASTSLGTGKEGYTF
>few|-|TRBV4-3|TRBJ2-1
TGCGCCAGCAGCCAAGATGCCCCGAGCTCCTACAATGAGCAGTTCTTC
CASSQDAPSSYNEQFF
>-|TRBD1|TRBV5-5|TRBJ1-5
TGTGCCAGCAGCCTCGGGACAGGGGACGGTCAGCCCCAGCATTTT
CASSLGTGDGQPQHF
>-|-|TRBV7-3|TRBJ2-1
TGTGTCAGCAGTCCAATTCTAGAGAGCTCCTACAATGAGCAGTTCTTC
CVSSPILESSYNEQFF
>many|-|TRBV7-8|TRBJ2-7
TGTGCCAGCAGCTTAGCGGGGGGCCGCTACGAGCAGTACTTC
CASSLAGGRYEQYF
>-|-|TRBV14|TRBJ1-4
TGTGCCAGCAGCCAAGTGGACAGTGGTGAAAAACTGTTTTTT
CASSQVDSGEKLFF
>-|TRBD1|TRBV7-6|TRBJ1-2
TGTGCCAGCAGCTTAGGGCGGACAGGGGGAAATGGCTACACCTTC
CASSLGRTGGNGYTF
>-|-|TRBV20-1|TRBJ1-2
TGCAGTGCTAGAGATCTCAGTGTAGCAAGCTACACCTTC
CSARDLSVASYTF
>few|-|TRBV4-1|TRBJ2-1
TGCGCCAGCAGCCAAGATCCGCCTCCAGAGCAGTTCTTC
CASSQDPPPEQFF